Listed here are 7 T cell receptor beta chains from one sample, sequenced in a study of shared clonotypes between healthy human individuals. Sequencing was performed with immunoSEQ multiplex PCR; in TCRdb, only in-frame clones are kept and a portion is missing. The repertoire holds around 440,000 clones, 77% seen once, with about 12% in the top ten. The sample consisted of PBMCs. These TCRs come from a woman in her thirties or forties in good health. Some clones in this sample may be carry-over from other donors' samples.

Details on this clone: A far more abundant clone sits one base away, making this likely a read error. This chain joins TRBV30 and TRBJ2-5; D unresolved. The CDR3 totals 13 residues. Germline V gene data show CDR1 as GTSNPN and CDR2 as SVGIG (reference sequence). The V end was cut by 8 bases, the J end by 2 bases, with 15 bases between. The CDR3 DNA reads TGTGCCCGGAACAGAGTCCTTCAAGAGACCCAGTACTTC. As protein: CARNRVLQETQYF.

V usage is TRBV28 and J usage is TRBJ1-1, with 8 bases identical to TRBD1. J gave up 3 bases and V 0 bases, and 9 bases lay outside the gene matches. The CDR3 length is 17 residues. The V gene's germline CDR1 is MDHEN and CDR2 SYDVKM. This CDR3 is CASSLWQQGGMDTEAFF. Here the CDR3 DNA reads TGTGCCAGCAGTTTATGGCAACAGGGGGGCATGGACACTGAAGCTTTCTTT.

The chain combines TRBV5-1 with TRBJ1-3; 7 positions match TRBD1. This CDR3 has 15 residues. Unmatched junction bases numbered 3, after V lost 0 bases and J lost 3 bases. Germline V gene data show CDR1 as SGHRS and CDR2 as YFSETQ. The CDR3 nucleotides read TGCGCCAGCAGCTTGGAAGGGACAGTTGGAAACACCATATATTTT. Its translation is CASSLEGTVGNTIYF.

The chain joins TRBV29-1 to TRBJ1-1; 7 bases are shared with TRBD1. Trimming removed 5 bases from V and 4 bases from J; junction bases left unmatched: 13. CDR1 is SQVTM and CDR2 is ANQGSEA in the germline V gene. The CDR3 length is 15 residues. CDR3 protein: CSVRPGTALGTEAFF. The CDR3 DNA sequence: TGCAGCGTTAGACCCGGGACAGCCCTGGGCACTGAAGCTTTCTTT.

As to this clone: This likely came from a read error, as a far larger clone is one base away. This CDR3 fails to terminate in the conserved phenylalanine or tryptophan, so it likely reflects a read error. V gene TRBV4-1 combines with J gene TRBJ1-1; D unclear. CDR3 size: 15 residues. CDR1 and CDR2 (germline): MGHRA, YSYEKL. V shed 0 bases and J shed 5 bases, with 13 bases lying between them. In nucleotides, the CDR3 is TGCGCCAGCAGCCAAGATCAACATCGAGGGACTGAAGCTTTCTCT. It codes for CASSQDQHRGTEAFS.

As DNA, the CDR3 is TGTGCCACCGGAGAGGGACTAGCGCACAATGAGCAGTTCTTC. Its translation: CATGEGLAHNEQFF. This chain joins TRBV15 and TRBJ2-1; 10 bases are a match to TRBD2. The V gene end was trimmed by 8 bases and the J gene end by 5 bases; junction bases not matched to a gene: 6. This CDR3 spans 14 amino acids. The germline V gene has CDR1 LNHNV and CDR2 YYDKDF (reference sequence).

The rearrangement links TRBV11-3 to TRBJ1-1, with 7 nucleotides matching TRBD1. From germline, CDR1 is SGHNT and CDR2 YENEEA. V shed 9 bases, J shed 3 bases, and the junction held 13 bases outside the gene matches. This CDR3 has 15 amino acids. CDR3 loop: CARNNRGGLDTEAFF. The DNA of the CDR3 is TGTGCCAGAAACAACAGGGGCGGTTTGGACACTGAAGCTTTCTTT.